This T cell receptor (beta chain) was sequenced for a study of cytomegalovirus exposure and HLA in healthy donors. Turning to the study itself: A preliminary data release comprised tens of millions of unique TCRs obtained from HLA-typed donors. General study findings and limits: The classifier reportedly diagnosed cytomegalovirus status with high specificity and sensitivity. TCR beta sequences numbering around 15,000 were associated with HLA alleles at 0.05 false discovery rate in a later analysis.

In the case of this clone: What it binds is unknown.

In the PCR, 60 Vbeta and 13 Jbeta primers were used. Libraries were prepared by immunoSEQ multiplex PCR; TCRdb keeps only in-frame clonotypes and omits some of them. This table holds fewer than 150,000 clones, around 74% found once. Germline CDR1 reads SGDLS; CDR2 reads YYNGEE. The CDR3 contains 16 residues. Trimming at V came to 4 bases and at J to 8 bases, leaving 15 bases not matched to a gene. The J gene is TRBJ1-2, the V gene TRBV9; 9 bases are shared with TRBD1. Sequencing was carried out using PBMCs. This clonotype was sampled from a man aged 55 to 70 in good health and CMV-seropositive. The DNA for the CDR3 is TGTGCCAGCAGCTACCGGGACAGGGCCCCCTATGACGGCTACACCTTC. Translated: CASSYRDRAPYDGYTF.